This is a list of T cell receptor beta chains from one sample in a study of T-cell reconstitution after alpha-beta-depleted transplantation in children. From the PCR reads, TCRdb called clonotypes with MiXCR, one entry per CDR3 protein. The sample contains approximately 340,000 distinct CDR3 sequences, approximately 10% of which appear only once. The sequencing used PBMCs from the stem cell graft donor, collected from the stem cell graft. The receptors come from a human donor who donated a stem cell graft to a child with acute lymphoblastic leukemia. CDR3s include the opening cysteine and the closing phenylalanine or tryptophan. The D gene is left open where the match is weak. Rows may omit the clone size; those that give it use once, few, many or a size class.

clone_size: few; v_call: TRBV19; j_call: TRBJ2-6; d_call: TRBD1; cdr3_nt: TGTGCCAGTAGTGCCCTGGGACAGGGCACTGGGGCCAACGTCCTGACTTTC; cdr3_aa: CASSALGQGTGANVLTF
clone_size: many; v_call: TRBV28; j_call: TRBJ1-4; d_call: TRBD1; cdr3_nt: TGTGCCAGCAGCGAAGCAGGGGGCTGGGGTGAAAAACTGTTTTTT; cdr3_aa: CASSEAGGWGEKLFF
clone_size: .; v_call: TRBV7-2; j_call: TRBJ2-5; d_call: TRBD2; cdr3_nt: TGTGCCAGCAGCTTAGAAGCGGGAGGGGGGGAGACCCAGTACTTC; cdr3_aa: CASSLEAGGGETQYF
clone_size: few; v_call: TRBV7-8; j_call: TRBJ2-1; d_call: TRBD2; cdr3_nt: TGTGCCAGCAGCGCACGACTAGCGGGAGCTGAGCAGTTCTTC; cdr3_aa: CASSARLAGAEQFF
clone_size: many; v_call: TRBV28; j_call: TRBJ2-1; d_call: .; cdr3_nt: TGTGCCAGCACCCGTTACAATGAGCAGTTCTTC; cdr3_aa: CASTRYNEQFF
clone_size: many; v_call: TRBV24-1; j_call: TRBJ2-3; d_call: TRBD2; cdr3_nt: TGTGCCACGGGTCAAGAGACGGGACTAGCGGGAGCAGATACGCAGTATTTT; cdr3_aa: CATGQETGLAGADTQYF
clone_size: .; v_call: TRBV2; j_call: TRBJ2-2; d_call: TRBD2; cdr3_nt: TGTGCCAGCAGGTTCGCGGGAGGGAAGTTCGCGAACACCGGGGAGCTGTTTTTT; cdr3_aa: CASRFAGGKFANTGELFF
clone_size: .; v_call: TRBV3-1; j_call: TRBJ2-7; d_call: TRBD2; cdr3_nt: TGTGCCAGCAGCCAAGAGGTAGCGGGAATCTACGAGCAGTACTTC; cdr3_aa: CASSQEVAGIYEQYF
clone_size: few; v_call: TRBV7-9; j_call: TRBJ2-1; d_call: TRBD1; cdr3_nt: TGTGCCAGCAGCTTAGCGCAGGGGGCGAGGAATGAGCAGTTCTTC; cdr3_aa: CASSLAQGARNEQFF
clone_size: few; v_call: TRBV11-2; j_call: TRBJ2-5; d_call: TRBD1; cdr3_nt: TGTGCCAGCAGCTTAGAAAGGACAGGGTCGGAGCACTTC; cdr3_aa: CASSLERTGSEHF
clone_size: .; v_call: TRBV29-1; j_call: TRBJ1-2; d_call: .; cdr3_nt: TGCAGCGTTGGGTCAGTGGATGGCTACACCTTC; cdr3_aa: CSVGSVDGYTF
clone_size: many; v_call: TRBV7-2; j_call: TRBJ1-6; d_call: TRBD1; cdr3_nt: TGTGCCAGCAGCTCCGGGGACAGGAAATCATCACCCCTCCACTTT; cdr3_aa: CASSSGDRKSSPLHF
clone_size: few; v_call: TRBV27; j_call: TRBJ1-6; d_call: .; cdr3_nt: TGTGCCAGCAGTTTAGCCACGGGAATGATCGGATCGGGGAATAATTCACCCCTCCACTTT; cdr3_aa: CASSLATGMIGSGNNSPLHF
clone_size: few; v_call: TRBV20-1; j_call: TRBJ2-2; d_call: TRBD1; cdr3_nt: TGCAGTGCTTGGGACAGGATGAACACCGGGGAGCTGTTTTTT; cdr3_aa: CSAWDRMNTGELFF
clone_size: .; v_call: TRBV4-1; j_call: TRBJ2-1; d_call: TRBD1; cdr3_nt: TGCGCCAGCAGCCAAGAGGACAGGGGGCAATATGAGCAGTTCTTC; cdr3_aa: CASSQEDRGQYEQFF